The next 30 T cell receptor beta chains were all read from a single sample in a study of blood T cell repertoires in COVID-19. The protocol was immunoSEQ multiplex PCR, while the TCRdb copy is restricted to in-frame clones and leaves out a portion. The data hold around 56,000 clones, with 73% observed a single time. The sample was peripheral blood. The receptors were sampled from an older woman with acute or convalescent COVID-19.

The chain joins TRBV10-2 to TRBJ1-1; D is perhaps TRBD1 (5 bases). Germline V gene data show CDR1 as WSHSY and CDR2 as SAAADI. V lost 2 bases and J 0 bases, leaving 7 bases between the germline ends. This CDR3 comprises 14 residues. The CDR3: CASSERQMNTEAFF. CDR3 DNA sequence: TGCGCCAGCAGTGAGCGACAGATGAACACTGAAGCTTTCTTT.

This clone was observed a single time. The chain links TRBV11-3 to TRBJ1-3; TRBD1 is a possible D gene (5 bases). The length of the CDR3 is 12 residues. Per the germline V gene, CDR1 is SGHNT and CDR2 is YENEEA. V dropped 2 bases and J dropped 7 bases, with 6 bases sitting between them. The CDR3 region is CASSLSGNTIYF. DNA for the CDR3: TGTGCCAGCAGCTTATCAGGGAACACCATATATTTT.

This chain connects TRBV30 to TRBJ1-1; D is perhaps TRBD1 (5 bases). This CDR3 region has 13 residues. CDR1 and CDR2 (germline): GTSNPN, SVGIG (reference sequence). The germline V and J ends were trimmed by 1 base and 2 bases, with 8 bases remaining between them. CDR3 DNA sequence: TGTGCCTGGAGTGCACAGGCTAACACTGAAGCTTTCTTT. It translates to CAWSAQANTEAFF.

The V and J genes are TRBV7-8 and TRBJ1-1; D is undetermined. Germline-derived CDR1 and CDR2 are SGHVS and FQNEAQ. The CDR3 extends over 14 amino acids. V lost 1 base to trimming and J lost 2 bases, with 8 bases between them. The CDR3 DNA follows: TGTGCCAGCAGCTTAGATCGGAGAAACACTGAAGCTTTCTTT. The encoded protein is CASSLDRRNTEAFF.

The gene calls are TRBV27 and TRBJ1-5; no clear D gene. Trimming removed 6 bases at V and 7 bases at J, with 16 bases between. Germline V gene sequence: CDR1 MNHEY, CDR2 SMNVEV (reference sequence). The CDR3 consists of 14 residues. The CDR3 here is CASRPAWESQPQHF. CDR3 bases: TGTGCCAGCAGGCCCGCATGGGAGTCGCAGCCCCAGCATTTT.

This chain uses TRBV12-3 or TRBV12-4 with TRBJ1-1, with a tentative D call TRBD1 (6 bases). The CDR3 has 13 amino acids. Trimming stripped 6 bases from V and 8 bases from J, with 16 bases between. The CDR3 sequence: CASRRTARDEAFF. DNA for the CDR3: TGTGCCAGCAGGAGGACAGCTCGCGACGAAGCTTTCTTT.

The chain has TRBV11-2 and TRBJ1-1; no clear D gene. Germline values: CDR1 SGHAT, CDR2 FQNNGV. Deletions cut 3 bases from V and 1 base from J, with 6 bases between. The CDR3 sequence is 13 residues long. CDR3 sequence: CASSLARNTEAFF. The DNA of the CDR3 is TGTGCCAGCAGCTTGGCTAGGAACACTGAAGCTTTCTTT.

The genes are TRBV25-1 and TRBJ1-2; TRBD1 agrees at 7 bases. Germline trimming cut 2 bases from V and 7 bases from J; bases unmatched to any gene: 7. The CDR3 totals 14 residues. CDR1 is MGHDK, CDR2 SYGVNS, per germline. CDR3 region: CASSELDRVGGYTF. CDR3 coding DNA: TGTGCCAGCAGTGAACTAGACAGGGTCGGTGGCTACACCTTC.

This clone was seen more than once but under ten times. This chain links TRBV6-5 with TRBJ1-6; 7 bases fit TRBD1. The germline V gene encodes CDR1 MNHEY and CDR2 SVGAGI. Germline trimming cut 7 bases from V and 3 bases from J; bases unmatched to any gene: 6. There are 15 residues in the CDR3. The chain's CDR3 is CASTRQGHYNSPLHF. The CDR3 coding sequence is TGTGCCAGCACACGACAGGGTCACTATAATTCACCCCTCCACTTT.

The genes are TRBV5-6 and TRBJ1-1; possibly TRBD1 for D (5 bases). Trimming removed 3 bases at V and 5 bases at J, with 20 bases between. This CDR3 is 16 amino acids long. Per germline, CDR1 SGHDT and CDR2 YYEEEE. This CDR3 reads CASSSLLGLGRTEAFF. In DNA, the CDR3 is TGTGCCAGCAGCTCGCTTCTGGGGCTCGGGAGGACTGAAGCTTTCTTT.

This chain links TRBV9 with TRBJ2-3; D gene unclear. V lost 2 bases and J 4 bases, leaving 11 bases between the germline ends. The CDR3 is 14 residues long. CDR1 and CDR2 from the germline V gene are SGDLS and YYNGEE. CDR3 bases: TGTGCCAGCAGCGTCGCCAGAAGCGCAGATACGCAGTATTTT. Its protein product is CASSVARSADTQYF.

The chain carries TRBV18 and TRBJ2-6; the D gene is possibly TRBD2 (5 bases). The germline CDR1 and CDR2 sequences are KGHSH and LQKENI. Trimming shortened V by 6 bases and J by 1 base, and 19 bases separated the two germline ends. The CDR3 is made up of 18 amino acids. The CDR3 loop is CASSSPFGVSSGANVLTF. For the CDR3, the DNA is TGTGCCAGCTCGTCCCCCTTCGGGGTATCATCTGGGGCCAACGTCCTGACTTTC. Full variable domain (outside the CDR3, taken from reference TRBV18 and TRBJ2-6): NAGVMQNPRHLVRRRGQEARLRCSPMKGHSHVYWYRQLPEEGLKFMVYLQKENIIDESGMPKERFSAEFPKEGPSILRIQQVVRGDSAAYFCASSSPFGVSSGANVLTFGAGSRLTVL.

This rearrangement joins TRBV7-8 to TRBJ2-3; 9 bases agree with TRBD2. Germline lookup yields CDR1 SGHVS and CDR2 FQNEAQ. V gave up 8 bases and J gave up 4 bases; unmatched junction bases: 13. The CDR3 loop spans 16 amino acids. The DNA for the CDR3 is TGTGCCAGCTTGGCCCTAGCGGGGTTCGTTGCAGATACGCAGTATTTT. Protein sequence: CASLALAGFVADTQYF.

The chain recombines TRBV2 with TRBJ2-1; D may be TRBD1 (5 bases). Trimming cost V 4 bases and J 5 bases, with 15 bases left between them. This CDR3 spans 15 amino acids. In germline, CDR1 is SNHLY, CDR2 FYNNEI. The CDR3 sequence: CASSGFQGFNNEQFF. The CDR3 coding sequence is TGTGCCAGCAGTGGATTCCAGGGATTCAACAATGAGCAGTTCTTC.

The chain joins TRBV5-4 to TRBJ1-2; D gene uncertain. The CDR3 has 15 residues. The germline V gene encodes CDR1 SGHNT and CDR2 YYREEE (reference sequence). V lost 4 bases to trimming and J lost 1 base, with 14 bases between them. CDR3 bases: TGTGCCAGCAGCAACTATCCGCCGGATAACTATGGCTACACCTTC. The encoded protein is CASSNYPPDNYGYTF.

The chain recombines TRBV6-1 with TRBJ2-7; perhaps TRBD1 as D (6 bases). In germline, CDR1 is MNHNS, CDR2 SASEGT. The V end lost 2 bases, the J end lost 2 bases, and 10 bases lay between the germline ends. The CDR3 consists of 14 residues. The CDR3 DNA reads TGTGCCAGCAGTGAACTGTGGGGGCCCTACGAGCAGTACGTC. Translating gives CASSELWGPYEQYV.

This clone was counted between two and nine times. The chain is built from TRBV29-1 and TRBJ2-5, with 7 bases that match TRBD2. The germline gives CDR1 SQVTM, CDR2 ANQGSEA. V was pared by 7 bases and J by 2 bases, with 7 bases of the junction left unmatched. This CDR3 has 13 amino acids. The chain's CDR3 is CSAYGRGQETQYF. As DNA, the CDR3 is TGCAGCGCGTATGGGCGGGGGCAAGAGACCCAGTACTTC.

This clone was counted once. This chain joins TRBV10-3 and TRBJ1-1; no definite D call. The CDR3 is 16 residues long. Germline-derived CDR1 and CDR2 are ENHRY and SYGVKD. V was cut by 0 bases and J by 2 bases, with 13 bases left in between. CDR3 loop: CAISESLADFNTEAFF. In DNA, the CDR3 is TGTGCCATCAGTGAGTCTCTGGCGGATTTTAACACTGAAGCTTTCTTT.

This clone was counted a single time. V and J are TRBV5-6 and TRBJ1-2, with D maybe TRBD1 (6 bases). The CDR3 covers 16 residues. Germline-derived CDR1 and CDR2 are SGHDT and YYEEEE. Trimming stripped 4 bases from V and 4 bases from J, with 20 bases between. DNA of the CDR3: TGTGCCAGCAGCCCCGGGACATCGTTTAGTAGCTATGGCTACACCTTC. It specifies CASSPGTSFSSYGYTF.

The chain recombines TRBV6-1 with TRBJ1-6, with D maybe TRBD1 (6 bases). V lost 2 bases, J lost 4 bases, and 6 bases lay in between. The CDR3 covers 14 residues. In germline, CDR1 is MNHNS, CDR2 SASEGT. DNA of the CDR3: TGTGCCAGCAGTGAACAGGGGTATAATTCACCCCTCCACTTT. Its protein product is CASSEQGYNSPLHF.

The gene calls are TRBV7-6 and TRBJ2-3, with 7 bases fitting TRBD2. V trimming: 5 bases; J trimming: 6 bases; junction bases outside the gene matches: 11. CDR1 is SGHVS, CDR2 FNYEAQ, per germline. The CDR3 length is 15 residues. CDR3 sequence: CASSNPSGRRDTQYF. The DNA of the CDR3 is TGTGCCAGCAGCAATCCTAGCGGACGGCGGGATACGCAGTATTTT.

The V and J genes are TRBV18 and TRBJ1-2; 10 bases match TRBD1. The junction had 10 bases not matched to a gene; V was cut back by 2 bases and J by 4 bases. CDR1 and CDR2 (germline): KGHSH, LQKENI. The CDR3 totals 17 residues. Here the CDR3 reads CASSPYTPGQGSYGYTF. The CDR3 DNA reads as TGTGCCAGCTCACCATATACCCCGGGACAGGGGTCCTATGGCTACACCTTC.

The CDR3 bases are TGTGCCAGCAGCTTAGTTCAACGACAGCGGGGGAGGAATGAGCAGTTCTTC. This translates into CASSLVQRQRGRNEQFF. This rearrangement joins TRBV7-9 to TRBJ2-1, with 8 bases that match TRBD2. Germline V gene lookup returns CDR1 SEHNR and CDR2 FQNEAQ (reference sequence). The CDR3 is 17 amino acids. The J segment lost 7 bases and the V segment lost 1 base, leaving 12 bases of the junction unmatched. Based on the CDR3 plus reference TRBV7-9 and TRBJ2-1, the full variable domain is DTGVSQNPRHKITKRGQNVTFRCDPISEHNRLYWYRQTLGQGPEFLTYFQNEAQLEKSRLLSDRFSAERPKGSFSTLEIQRTEQGDSAMYLCASSLVQRQRGRNEQFFGPGTRLTVL.

The chain joins TRBV2 to TRBJ2-5; 7 bases are shared with TRBD2. Per the germline V gene, CDR1 is SNHLY and CDR2 is FYNNEI. V was pared by 7 bases and J by 5 bases, with 7 bases of the junction left unmatched. The CDR3 covers 13 residues. CDR3 residues: CASKSLLAETQYF. CDR3 coding DNA: TGTGCCAGCAAGTCACTACTAGCGGAGACCCAGTACTTC.

The chain links TRBV9 to TRBJ1-1; TRBD1 aligns across 9 bases. Trimming removed 0 bases from V and 8 bases from J; junction bases left unmatched: 8. The CDR3 length is 15 residues. Germline loops: CDR1 SGDLS, CDR2 YYNGEE. The CDR3 DNA sequence: TGTGCCAGCAGCGTAGCCACAGGGGGCGCATGGGAAGCTTTCTTT. This gives the protein CASSVATGGAWEAFF.

The rearrangement links TRBV6-4 to TRBJ1-5, with a possible D match to TRBD1 (5 bases). The ends were cut back, 5 bases at V and 4 bases at J, with 12 bases in the middle. This CDR3 is 14 amino acids long. The germline V gene encodes CDR1 MRHNA and CDR2 SNTAGT. In DNA form, the CDR3 reads TGTGCCAGCAGTCCAGGGTTGGGGAATCAGCCCCAGCATTTT. Protein product: CASSPGLGNQPQHF.

There are a few counts of this clone. The rearrangement joins TRBV5-6 to TRBJ1-1, with 8 bases matching TRBD1. There are 12 residues in the CDR3. V was clipped by 3 bases and J by 7 bases; unmatched bases: 2. CDR1 is SGHDT and CDR2 is YYEEEE in the germline V gene. The CDR3 nucleotides read TGTGCCAGCAGCTGGGGGACAGGTGAAGCTTTCTTT. Encoded protein: CASSWGTGEAFF.

The V gene is TRBV6-5, the J gene TRBJ2-1, with 7 bases lining up with TRBD2. Germline-derived CDR1 and CDR2 are MNHEY and SVGAGI. V gave up 2 bases and J gave up 9 bases; unmatched junction bases: 10. CDR3 size: 15 residues. The CDR3 spells CASSYGGVLLGEQFF. The CDR3 bases are TGTGCCAGCAGTTACGGGGGGGTACTCTTGGGTGAGCAGTTCTTC.

This chain links TRBV5-6 with TRBJ1-6; 7 nucleotides match TRBD1. CDR1 and CDR2 from the germline V gene are SGHDT and YYEEEE. Losses at the gene ends were 5 bases for V and 9 bases for J; bases not matched to a gene: 20. This CDR3 comprises 18 residues. CDR3 nucleotide sequence: TGTGCCAGCAGTCGTGCAACAACAGGGGTCGACACAGGTTCACCCCTCCACTTT. This translates into CASSRATTGVDTGSPLHF.

J is TRBJ2-1 and V is TRBV9; D unclear. The CDR3 contains 15 residues. Trimming pared 0 bases from V and 2 bases from J, leaving 9 bases between. Looked up from germline, CDR1 is SGDLS and CDR2 is YYNGEE. The CDR3 region has the DNA TGTGCCAGCAGCGTAGGAGGTAACCCCTACAATGAGCAGTTCTTC. It yields the protein CASSVGGNPYNEQFF.